This T cell receptor beta chain comes out of a study of beta chain features in type 1 diabetes. Remarks on this clone: Its antigen is still unknown.

Sequenced material consisted of expressed TCRB transcripts (all of the isolated RNA was reverse transcribed). Generated by immunoSEQ multiplex PCR, the TCRdb table keeps only in-frame clones and is missing some. The sample shows around 15,000 clones, 55% of them seen only once. The study's findings and limits: It was among patients, rather than healthy donors, that naive, central memory and Treg TCRB repertoires appeared more similar.

Germline V gene sequence: CDR1 SGHRS, CDR2 YFSETQ. The ends lost 6 bases at V and 4 bases at J; junction bases unmatched: 8. CDR3 size: 15 residues. This receptor was taken from a woman under 30 in good health. V gene TRBV5-1 combines with J gene TRBJ2-3; 10 bases are shared with TRBD1. The source material was stem cell memory CD4+ T cells from blood. CDR3 residues: CASMLGQGGADTQYF. The CDR3 region has the DNA TGCGCCAGCATGCTAGGACAGGGGGGAGCAGATACGCAGTATTTT.